This T cell receptor (beta chain) appears in the sequencing data of a study of T-cell reconstitution after alpha-beta-depleted transplantation in children. Study-level findings and limits: Roughly two months post-transplant, alpha-beta T cells reportedly originated from several hundred graft clones that had expanded. Fresh T-cell production supplied most of the T-cell counts and diversity seen one year after transplant. Elevated TCRbeta diversity at day 60 was traced, in some patients, to surviving recipient T cells and thymic progenitors.

Unique molecular identifiers were used in preparing the TCRbeta library. TCRdb ran MiXCR on the PCR reads and lists one entry per CDR3 protein. The profile shows fewer than 350,000 distinct CDR3 sequences, around 10% of them singletons. V shed 2 bases and J shed 5 bases, with 12 bases lying between them. Germline CDR1 ENHRY, CDR2 SYGVKD. The CDR3 runs to 14 residues. This clonotype was detected only a few times. Its antigen is currently unknown. The receptor's source is a boy under two years old with acute myeloid leukemia, due to receive a stem cell transplant. The sample consisted of PBMCs, taken before TCRalphabeta/CD19-depleted stem cell transplant. V and J are TRBV10-3 and TRBJ1-1; no firm D call. Here the CDR3 DNA reads TGTGCCATCAGTGAGATAGGTCAGAGTACTGAAGCTTTCTTT. It translates to CAISEIGQSTEAFF.